This T cell receptor beta chain was recorded in a study of OX40 agonist ivuxolimab in advanced cancers. With regard to the full study: The costimulatory receptor OX40 (CD134) was targeted by ivuxolimab, a fully human IgG2 agonistic monoclonal antibody. A male proportion of about 79% and a mean age of approximately 61 years, ranging from about 20 to 79, were recorded for the dose-escalation cohort. Of the approximately 50 dose-escalation patients, hepatocellular carcinoma was present in about 20, melanoma in approximately 15, renal cell carcinoma in 9 and head and neck cancer in 9. The purpose of peripheral TCRbeta sequencing was to test whether ivuxolimab changed TCR sequence diversity and led to clonal T-cell expansion. Intravenous ivuxolimab was administered to patients every 2 weeks at six dose levels: 0.01, 0.1, 0.3, 1.5, 3 and 10 mg/kg. Prior anti-PD-1, anti-PD-L1 or anti-CTLA-4 therapy was permitted, and approximately 42% of dose-escalation patients had received checkpoint inhibitors. Partial responses occurred in three dose-escalation patients, of whom one had hepatocellular carcinoma and two had cutaneous melanoma. The paper covers the monotherapy dose-escalation part of the phase I ivuxolimab trial, which included N of about 56 patients. Results and caveats for the whole study, not just this receptor: Low levels of normalized T-cell clonal expansion were also seen in some patients who did not respond. Partial responders in the 0.1-3.0 mg/kg groups had among the lowest normalized peripheral clonal expansion, especially among CD8+ T cells. Clonal expansion of both CD4+ and CD8+ blood T cells was observed from baseline to week 6 at doses 0.1 to 3.0 mg/kg. The antigen specificity of the clonally expanded peripheral T cells was not determined. After ivuxolimab, CD8+ T cells had more expanded clones than CD4+ T cells on average.

Via the germline V gene (reference sequence), CDR1 is GTSNPN and CDR2 SVGIG. At the junction V is shortened by 0 bases and J by 2 bases; bases outside the gene matches: 6. Taken from cysteine to phenylalanine, the CDR3 has 16 residues. Solely the CDR3 DNA is kept, with 48 bases framed from the first base. As regards this clone: Its antigen specificity is not known. Base-call qualities are not available, and no considerably larger clone is one nucleotide away.

Genomic DNA was isolated from the sorted cells so that the TCRbeta CDR3 region could be sequenced. The immunoSEQ Assay was used for sequencing of TCRbeta CDR3 regions. TCRdb holds this immuneACCESS table with in-frame rearrangements only. Some clones are missing; in checked studies, unresolved V genes explain under half, and the rest has no known cause. In this sample the table shows roughly 70,000 clones, 85% of which occur a single time. The leading ten clones occupy about 0.83% of the sample. Patients with a history of autoimmune disease or receiving systemic immunosuppression were excluded from the trial. Peripheral blood for TCR sequencing was drawn from every dose cohort at baseline, at cycle 4 day 1 and at cycle 7 day 1. Samples were obtained from an open-label, multicenter, first-in-human phase I dose-escalation trial of ivuxolimab. The trial enrolled adults with locally advanced or metastatic head and neck squamous cell, hepatocellular, melanoma or renal cell carcinoma. Before TCR sequencing, CD4+ T cells and CD8+ T cells were sorted from peripheral blood as separate populations.

The sample consisted of CD4+ or CD8+ T cells sorted from blood, taken in a trial of the OX40 agonist ivuxolimab. This sequence was found in an adult with an advanced solid tumor such as melanoma, head and neck, liver or kidney cancer. The receptor chain draws on TRBV30 and TRBJ1-4, and 7 junction bases match TRBD1. The nucleotide sequence is given as TGTGCCTGGAGTGTAATCTGGGACAGTACTAATGAAAAACTGTTTTTT. The resulting protein is CAWSVIWDSTNEKLFF. Reference TRBV30 and TRBJ1-4 genes cover what lies past the CDR3, so the full variable domain is SQTIHQWPATLVQPVGSPLSLECTVEGTSNPNLYWYRQAAGRGLQLLFYSVGIGQISSEVPQNLSASRPQDRQFILSSKKLLLSDSGFYLCAWSVIWDSTNEKLFFGSGTQLSVL.